This TCR beta chain emerged from a study of monozygotic twins with inflammatory bowel disease. Study conclusions and caveats: Heterogeneous immunosuppressive treatment regimens may have introduced variability into patient repertoires.

About this clonotype: Its antigen is as yet unknown.

Germline V gives CDR1 SGHRS, CDR2 YFSETQ. CDR3 size: 15 residues. TCRdb reanalyzed the 5' RACE reads, giving one entry per CDR3 protein sequence and no DNA. This table lists some 170,000 distinct CDR3 sequences. Sequenced input: blood. V gene TRBV5-1 combines with J gene TRBJ2-1; TCRdb outputs TRBD1, but without DNA this stays unchecked. The receptor was isolated from a human donor with ulcerative colitis or Crohn's disease, or a healthy co-twin of an affected twin (not recorded which). CDR3 sequence: CASSILTGEGNEQFF.